One and the same sample provided the 5 T cell receptor beta chains below, sequenced in a study of blood T cell repertoires in COVID-19. Profiled with immunoSEQ multiplex PCR; TCRdb holds only in-frame clones, not every one. Of some 80,000 clones listed, approximately 90% are singletons. Input material: peripheral blood. These receptors were obtained from a human donor in a cohort sampled during active COVID-19.

In nucleotides, the CDR3 is TGTGCCAGCAGTGGAACTGGTGAAAAGGAGACCCAGTACTTC. This sequence encodes CASSGTGEKETQYF. The chain links TRBV25-1 to TRBJ2-5; D is ambiguous. CDR3 length equals 14 residues. The V gene's germline CDR1 is MGHDK and CDR2 SYGVNS. V was trimmed by 4 bases and J by 5 bases, leaving 14 bases between them.

The chain combines TRBV9 with TRBJ2-3, with 10 bases aligning to TRBD1. Trimming cost V 4 bases and J 7 bases; bases outside gene matches: 9. Germline CDR1 reads SGDLS; CDR2 reads YYNGEE. CDR3 length: 15 amino acids. The CDR3 here is CASSIGTGARNTQYF. CDR3 DNA sequence: TGTGCCAGCAGCATCGGGACAGGGGCTAGGAATACGCAGTATTTT.

This clone was seen only once. V usage is TRBV11-2 and J usage is TRBJ2-2, with 12 bases aligning to TRBD2. The V segment lost 6 bases and the J segment 5 bases; nucleotides outside the gene matches: 7. Per the germline V gene, CDR1 is SGHAT and CDR2 is FQNNGV. The CDR3 sequence is 16 residues long. The CDR3 loop is CASRSTSGSHTGELFF. The CDR3 nucleotides are TGTGCCAGCAGATCGACTAGCGGGAGTCATACCGGGGAGCTGTTTTTT.

This rearrangement joins TRBV10-3 to TRBJ1-2, with TRBD1 as a possible D gene (6 bases). The CDR3 consists of 15 residues. Germline-derived CDR1 and CDR2 are ENHRY and SYGVKD. V was pared by 2 bases and J by 5 bases, with 15 bases between. DNA of the CDR3: TGTGCCATCAGTGAGGGGGGCCGGCAACTATATGGCTACACCTTC. Its translation: CAISEGGRQLYGYTF.

The V call is TRBV4-1, the J call TRBJ2-3; D may be TRBD2 (6 bases). CDR1 is MGHRA and CDR2 is YSYEKL in the germline V gene. V was trimmed by 5 bases and J by 0 bases, leaving 15 bases between them. This CDR3 contains 16 residues. CDR3 loop: CASSTRLASSTDTQYF. CDR3 bases: TGCGCCAGCAGCACCCGTCTAGCGTCTAGCACAGATACGCAGTATTTT.